The TCR beta chain described here comes from a study of T-cell reconstitution after alpha-beta-depleted transplantation in children. Preparation of the TCRbeta library used unique molecular identifiers. TCRdb ran MiXCR on the PCR reads and lists one entry per CDR3 protein. The sample has around 100,000 distinct CDR3 sequences, 9% to 12% seen once. Unmatched junction bases numbered 13, after V lost 6 bases and J lost 0 bases. Looked up from germline, CDR1 is MNHEY and CDR2 is SVGAGI. The CDR3 runs to 18 residues. This clonotype showed up just a few times. Its antigen is undetermined. Study findings and constraints: From newly produced T cells came most of the T-cell counts and diversity one year after transplant. Reported findings indicate that, about two months after transplant, alpha-beta T cells came from several hundred expanded clones, which were derived from non-depleted graft cells. Some patients owed their high day-60 TCRbeta diversity to surviving recipient T cells and thymic progenitors.

This receptor was identified in a boy between 2 and 10 years old with acute lymphoblastic leukemia, due to receive a stem cell transplant. This rearrangement joins TRBV6-5 to TRBJ1-1; 10 bases line up with TRBD1. The sequences come from PBMCs, collected before TCRalphabeta/CD19-depleted stem cell transplant. CDR3 sequence reads: CASSLTVDRGYMNTEAFF. CDR3 DNA: TGTGCCAGCAGCCTTACCGTGGACAGGGGGTATATGAACACTGAAGCTTTCTTT.